Below are 4 T cell receptor beta chains sequenced from a single sample in a study of OX40 agonist ivuxolimab in advanced cancers. The data were produced by immunoSEQ multiplex PCR, yet TCRdb's version contains in-frame clones alone and is incomplete. The repertoire holds 45,000 to 65,000 clones, with 85% to 90% as singletons. The starting material was CD4+ or CD8+ T cells sorted from blood, obtained in a trial of the OX40 agonist ivuxolimab. These receptors came from an adult with an advanced solid tumor such as melanoma, head and neck, liver or kidney cancer.

The genes are TRBV4-2 and TRBJ2-7, with D possibly being TRBD2 (6 bases). V was trimmed by 3 bases and J by 6 bases, leaving 12 bases between them. This CDR3 is built from 13 residues. CDR1 and CDR2 from the germline V gene are LGHNA and YNFKEQ. CDR3 region: CASSQGGVTEQYF. The CDR3, as DNA: TGTGCCAGCAGCCAGGGGGGAGTCACCGAGCAGTACTTC.

The chain carries TRBV7-8 and TRBJ1-4; 11 nucleotides line up with TRBD1. The ends lost 5 bases at V and 10 bases at J; junction bases unmatched: 9. The CDR3 covers 15 residues. CDR1 is SGHVS, CDR2 FQNEAQ, per germline. CDR3 in DNA: TGTGCCAGCAGCGAAACCGGGACAGGGGGAGGAAAACTGTTTTTT. Encoded protein: CASSETGTGGGKLFF.

CDR3 sequence: CASSLDEGKLFF. CDR3 coding DNA: TGTGCCAGCAGCTTAGATGAAGGAAAACTGTTTTTT. This rearrangement joins TRBV11-2 to TRBJ1-4; D ambiguous. CDR1 SGHAT and CDR2 FQNNGV come from the germline V gene. The CDR3 length is 12 residues. Trimming stripped 0 bases from V and 10 bases from J, with 6 bases between.

The rearrangement links TRBV7-3 to TRBJ2-3; 10 bases line up with TRBD2. CDR1 and CDR2 from the germline V gene are SGHTA and FQGTGA. With 3 bases clipped from V and 5 bases from J, the junction kept 5 bases outside the gene matches. This CDR3 region has 15 residues. The CDR3 sequence is CASSFTGTSEDTQYF. In DNA, the CDR3 is TGTGCCAGCAGCTTCACCGGGACTAGCGAAGATACGCAGTATTTT.